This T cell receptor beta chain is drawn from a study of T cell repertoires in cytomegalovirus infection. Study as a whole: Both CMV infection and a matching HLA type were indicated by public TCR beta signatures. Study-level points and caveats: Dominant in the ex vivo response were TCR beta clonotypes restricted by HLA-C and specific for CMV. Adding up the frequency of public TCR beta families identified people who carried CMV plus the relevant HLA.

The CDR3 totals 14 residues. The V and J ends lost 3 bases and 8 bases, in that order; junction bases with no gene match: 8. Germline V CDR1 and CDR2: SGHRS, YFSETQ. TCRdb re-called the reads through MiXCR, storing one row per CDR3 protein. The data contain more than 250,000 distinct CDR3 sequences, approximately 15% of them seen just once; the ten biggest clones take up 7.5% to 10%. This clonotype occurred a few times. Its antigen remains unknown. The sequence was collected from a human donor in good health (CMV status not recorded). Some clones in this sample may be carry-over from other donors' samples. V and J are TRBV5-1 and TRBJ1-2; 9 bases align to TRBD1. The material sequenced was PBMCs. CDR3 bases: TGCGCCAGCAGCTCTGGGGGGGACAGGGAAGGCTACACCTTC. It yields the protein CASSSGGDREGYTF.